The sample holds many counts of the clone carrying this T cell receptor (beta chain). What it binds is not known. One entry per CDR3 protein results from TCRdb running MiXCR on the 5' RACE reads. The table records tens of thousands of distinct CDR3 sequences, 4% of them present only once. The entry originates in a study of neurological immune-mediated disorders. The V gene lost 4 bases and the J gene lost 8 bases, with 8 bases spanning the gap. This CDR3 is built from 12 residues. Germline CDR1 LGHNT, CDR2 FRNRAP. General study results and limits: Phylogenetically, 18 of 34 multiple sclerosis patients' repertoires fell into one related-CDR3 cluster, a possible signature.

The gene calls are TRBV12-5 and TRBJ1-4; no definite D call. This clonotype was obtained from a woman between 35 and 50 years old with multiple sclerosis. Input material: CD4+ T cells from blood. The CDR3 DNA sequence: TGTGCTAGTGGTTACCAGGAGGAAAAACTGTTTTTT. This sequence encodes CASGYQEEKLFF.